What follows are 15 T cell receptor beta chains derived from one specimen sequenced in a study of shared clonotypes between healthy human individuals. Repertoires were generated with immunoSEQ multiplex PCR, while TCRdb's copy carries only in-frame clones and drops some. The table shows about 480,000 clones, with over 75% occurring only once. Sample: PBMCs. These receptors originate from a middle-aged woman in good health. Some clones in this sample may be carry-over from other donors' samples.

The chain uses TRBV15 and TRBJ2-2; no clear D. Germline V gives CDR1 LNHNV, CDR2 YYDKDF (reference sequence). This CDR3 contains 14 residues. Trimming cost V 3 bases and J 6 bases, with 11 bases left between them. CDR3 in amino acids: CATSSGTEAGELFF. The CDR3 nucleotides are TGTGCCACCAGCAGCGGAACTGAGGCCGGGGAGCTGTTTTTT.

This chain connects TRBV19 to TRBJ2-3; D is unresolved. The CDR3 sequence is 18 residues long. The V and J ends lost 3 bases and 1 base respectively, with 20 bases between them. CDR1 is LNHDA, CDR2 SQIVND, per germline (reference sequence). The CDR3 DNA reads TGTGCCAGTAGTATTCCCCAGGAACTAAAACCTGGCACAGATACGCAGTATTTT. Protein sequence: CASSIPQELKPGTDTQYF.

V is TRBV27 and J is TRBJ1-5, with a possible D match to TRBD1 (6 bases). Germline V gives CDR1 MNHEY, CDR2 SMNVEV (reference sequence). V lost 5 bases, J lost 5 bases, and 13 bases lay in between. The CDR3 runs to 14 residues. This CDR3 reads CASSKTGADQPQHF. The CDR3 DNA reads as TGTGCCAGCAGTAAAACGGGGGCTGATCAGCCCCAGCATTTT.

The CDR3 protein is CASSLGLWPSQYF. The CDR3 bases are TGTGCCAGCAGCTTAGGCCTTTGGCCGTCCCAGTACTTC. V is TRBV13 and J is TRBJ2-5; D uncertain. Germline V lookup: CDR1 PRHDT, CDR2 FYEKMQ (reference sequence). V dropped 0 bases and J dropped 9 bases, with 11 bases sitting between them. The CDR3 spans 13 residues.

This clone came up a few times. This rearrangement joins TRBV5-1 to TRBJ2-2; TRBD2 matches 12 bases. The germline V gene encodes CDR1 SGHRS and CDR2 YFSETQ. This CDR3 has 15 amino acids. The trim removed 2 bases at V and 6 bases at J, leaving 2 bases unmatched. The CDR3 sequence: CASSLLAGGSGELFF. The CDR3 DNA sequence: TGCGCCAGCAGCTTACTAGCGGGAGGCTCCGGGGAGCTGTTTTTT.

The chain joins TRBV7-9 to TRBJ2-3, with 8 bases aligning to TRBD2. The V segment lost 6 bases and the J segment 4 bases; nucleotides outside the gene matches: 3. The CDR3 has 13 residues. Germline CDR1 SEHNR, CDR2 FQNEAQ (reference sequence). CDR3 loop: CASRKTSADTQYF. The CDR3 DNA reads as TGTGCCAGCAGGAAGACTAGCGCAGATACGCAGTATTTT.

This chain links TRBV15 with TRBJ2-3, with D possibly being TRBD1 (6 bases). Trimming took 1 base from V and 1 from J, leaving 15 bases between them. This CDR3 is built from 17 residues. In germline, CDR1 is LNHNV, CDR2 YYDKDF (reference sequence). The CDR3 region has the DNA TGTGCCACCAGCAGAGGATCAGGGGCGGGTGGCACAGATACGCAGTATTTT. This sequence encodes CATSRGSGAGGTDTQYF.

The chain carries TRBV7-2 and TRBJ2-4; D gene unclear. The germline V and J ends were trimmed by 5 bases and 0 bases, with 20 bases remaining between them. Germline V gene data show CDR1 as SGHTA and CDR2 as FQGNSA. The CDR3 is made up of 18 amino acids. The CDR3 is CASSTQAPTAVAKNIQYF. Written as DNA, the CDR3 is TGTGCCAGCAGCACCCAAGCCCCGACGGCAGTAGCCAAAAACATTCAGTACTTC.

This chain uses TRBV7-9 with TRBJ2-7, with D perhaps matching TRBD1 (6 bases). Germline V gene data show CDR1 as SEHNR and CDR2 as FQNEAQ (reference sequence). The length of the CDR3 is 17 residues. V gave up 7 bases and J gave up 1 base, with 23 bases separating them. CDR3 loop: CASTTGLGTLLSYEQYF. CDR3 coding DNA: TGTGCCAGCACCACCGGACTGGGGACACTTCTATCCTACGAGCAGTACTTC.

The chain couples TRBV4-1 to TRBJ2-7; the D gene is possibly TRBD2 (5 bases). The CDR3 totals 16 residues. V lost 2 bases and J 7 bases, leaving 21 bases between the germline ends. CDR1 and CDR2 (germline): MGHRA, YSYEKL. CDR3 amino acids: CASSQHLIGSGGEQYF. For the CDR3, the DNA is TGCGCCAGCAGCCAACACCTTATTGGGAGTGGTGGGGAGCAGTACTTC.

This clone occurred a few times. The chain has TRBV29-1 and TRBJ1-1; TRBD1 is a possible D gene (6 bases). From germline, CDR1 is SQVTM and CDR2 ANQGSEA. Trimming removed 1 base at V and 4 bases at J, with 10 bases between. The CDR3 is 13 residues long. The CDR3 is CSVEVRGGTEAFF. CDR3 DNA: TGCAGCGTTGAAGTCCGAGGGGGCACTGAAGCTTTCTTT.

This clone occurred many times. The chain employs TRBV7-3 and TRBJ2-1, with 9 bases fitting TRBD1. Germline CDR1 SGHTA, CDR2 FQGTGA. The length of the CDR3 is 17 residues. V lost 5 bases, J lost 4 bases, and 12 bases stayed unmatched. The CDR3 region is CASSQSATGGAYNEQFF. CDR3 in DNA: TGTGCCAGCAGCCAGAGCGCAACAGGGGGCGCATACAATGAGCAGTTCTTC.

V usage is TRBV6-1 and J usage is TRBJ2-7, with D uncertain. The V and J ends lost 6 bases and 5 bases respectively, with 14 bases between them. The length of the CDR3 is 13 residues. The germline CDR1 and CDR2 sequences are MNHNS and SASEGT. CDR3 DNA sequence: TGTGCCAGCAGAAGCCCAGTCCTGAACGAGCAGTACTTC. The encoded protein is CASRSPVLNEQYF.

A note on this clone: The sample carries other DNA sequences with the same CDR3. The genes are TRBV5-1 and TRBJ2-1; no clear D. Trimming cost V 0 bases and J 4 bases, with 5 bases left between them. This CDR3 contains 13 residues. CDR1 and CDR2 from the germline V gene are SGHRS and YFSETQ. CDR3: CASSLVGYNEQFF. The CDR3 nucleotides read TGCGCCAGCAGCTTGGTAGGTTACAATGAGCAGTTCTTC.

The chain joins TRBV25-1 to TRBJ1-2; 9 nucleotides align to TRBD1. Germline V gene data show CDR1 as MGHDK and CDR2 as SYGVNS. This CDR3 region has 15 residues. With V trimmed by 1 base and J by 6 bases, 6 bases remained unmatched. CDR3 DNA sequence: TGTGCCAGCAGTGAATTCGGGGACAGGGAACATGGCTACACCTTC. Residues: CASSEFGDREHGYTF.